This T cell receptor beta chain stems from a study of T cells in Graves' hyperthyroidism and ophthalmopathy. RNA transcripts gave rise to amplified TCR beta CDR3 regions. An initial round of RT-PCR targeting the TCR CDR3 relied on the HTBI primer set. TCRdb redid the calling of the multiplex PCR reads with MiXCR, one entry per CDR3 protein. Among approximately 560,000 distinct CDR3 sequences listed, 15% to 18% were seen once. Patients aged 18 to 65 had newly diagnosed hyperthyroidism of under 2 months' duration. The source of the PBMCs was 10 ml of fresh peripheral blood. The CDR3 loop spans 16 amino acids. Trimming stripped 6 bases from V and 0 bases from J, with 15 bases between. In germline, CDR1 is SNHLY, CDR2 FYNNEI.

This sequence originates from a woman in her twenties or thirties with Graves' hyperthyroidism. The chain employs TRBV2 and TRBJ2-4; D ambiguous. The sample was blood. The CDR3 here is CASRKDRYLAKNIQYF. The CDR3 DNA reads as TGTGCCAGCAGAAAGGATCGATACCTAGCCAAAAACATTCAGTACTTC.